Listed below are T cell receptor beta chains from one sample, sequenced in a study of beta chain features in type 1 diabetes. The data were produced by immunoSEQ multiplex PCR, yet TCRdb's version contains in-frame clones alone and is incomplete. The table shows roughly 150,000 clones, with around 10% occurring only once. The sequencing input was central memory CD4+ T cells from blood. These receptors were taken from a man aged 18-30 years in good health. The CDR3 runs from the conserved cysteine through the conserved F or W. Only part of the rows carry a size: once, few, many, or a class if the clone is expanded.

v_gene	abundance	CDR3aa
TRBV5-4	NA	CASSWSQDTEAFF
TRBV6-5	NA	CASSYTRRPGAYEQYF
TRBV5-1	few	CASSLNLDRERANVLTF
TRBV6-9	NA	CASSCRGGSSGANVLTF
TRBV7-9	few	CASSLRTSGRGDEQYF
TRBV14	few	CASSTPGESYEQYF
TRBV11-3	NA	CASSRSDSAQYF
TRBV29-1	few	CSVGIGTRTLEQYF
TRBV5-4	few	CASSSGQNTEAFF
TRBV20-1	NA	CSGSSNTQYF
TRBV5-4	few	CASSRTEETQYF
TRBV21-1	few	CASSIYSGSSGANVLTF
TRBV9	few	CASSHREYNSPLHF
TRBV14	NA	CASSQADETQYF
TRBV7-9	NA	CASSAQQGITTEAFF
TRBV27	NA	CATSFTSGRETQYF
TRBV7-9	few	CASSLVGTTVPTDTQYF
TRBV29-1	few	CSVLLAGVETQYF
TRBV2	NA	CATTTGLRAELFF
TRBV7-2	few	CASSFGVNQPQHF
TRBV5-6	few	CASSLASRETQYF
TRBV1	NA	CTCTVGQVNIQYF
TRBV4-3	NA	CASSQEVGRNEQFF
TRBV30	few	CAWALGTSRYNEQFF
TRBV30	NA	CASHPGGEAKNIQYF
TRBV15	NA	CATSRVASGTYEQYF
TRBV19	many	CASKKGRLRTEAFF
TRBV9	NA	CASSVGVGLAYNEQFF
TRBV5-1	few	CASSLQGYSGELFF
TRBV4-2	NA	CASSQAGESYEQYF
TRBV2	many	CASTGQGDIQYF
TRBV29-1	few	CSVDNRGAETQYF
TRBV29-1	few	CSVPGAHYGYTF
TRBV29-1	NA	CSVSGTAKRGGTDTQYF
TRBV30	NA	CAWTAINNSPLHF
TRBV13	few	CASSRGFSSYEQYF
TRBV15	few	CATSRDLLTPAKNIQYF
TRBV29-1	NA	CSVAGQGDQPQHF
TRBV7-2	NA	CASSLAGRSQTETQYF
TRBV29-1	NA	CSDEPLLSGALGYTF
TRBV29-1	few	CSVESVAKNIQYF